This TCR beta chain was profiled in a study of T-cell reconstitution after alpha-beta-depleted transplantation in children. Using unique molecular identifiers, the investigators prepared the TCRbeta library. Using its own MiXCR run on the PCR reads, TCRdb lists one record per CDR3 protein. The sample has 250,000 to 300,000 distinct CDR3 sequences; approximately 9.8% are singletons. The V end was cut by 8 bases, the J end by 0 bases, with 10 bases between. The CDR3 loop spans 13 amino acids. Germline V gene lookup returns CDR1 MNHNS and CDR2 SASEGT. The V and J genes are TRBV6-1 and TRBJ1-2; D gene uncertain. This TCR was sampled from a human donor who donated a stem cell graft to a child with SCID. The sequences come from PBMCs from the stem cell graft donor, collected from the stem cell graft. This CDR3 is CASQGAANYGYTF. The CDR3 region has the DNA TGTGCCAGCCAAGGAGCAGCTAACTATGGCTACACCTTC.